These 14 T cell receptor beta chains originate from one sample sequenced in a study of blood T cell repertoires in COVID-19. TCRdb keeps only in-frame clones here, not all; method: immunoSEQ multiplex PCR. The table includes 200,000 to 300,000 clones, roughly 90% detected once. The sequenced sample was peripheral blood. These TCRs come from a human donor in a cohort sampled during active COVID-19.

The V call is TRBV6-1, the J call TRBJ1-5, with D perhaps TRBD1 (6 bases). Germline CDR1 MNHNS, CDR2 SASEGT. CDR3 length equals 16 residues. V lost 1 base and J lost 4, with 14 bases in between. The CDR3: CASSEGTARWNQPQHF. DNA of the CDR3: TGTGCCAGCAGTGAAGGGACAGCCCGTTGGAATCAGCCCCAGCATTTT.

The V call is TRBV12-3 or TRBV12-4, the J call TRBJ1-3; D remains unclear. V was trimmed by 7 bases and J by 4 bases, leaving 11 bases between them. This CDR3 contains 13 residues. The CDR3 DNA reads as TGTGCCAGCATCCTGGGCTCCGGAAACACCATATATTTT. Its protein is CASILGSGNTIYF.

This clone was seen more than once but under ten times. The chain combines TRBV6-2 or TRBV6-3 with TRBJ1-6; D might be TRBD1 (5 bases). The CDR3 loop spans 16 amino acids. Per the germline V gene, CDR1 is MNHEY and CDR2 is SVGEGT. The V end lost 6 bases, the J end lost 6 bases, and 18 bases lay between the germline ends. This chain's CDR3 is CASSRSTGVLNSPLHF. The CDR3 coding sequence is TGTGCCAGCAGCCGATCGACGGGGGTCCTTAATTCACCCCTCCACTTT.

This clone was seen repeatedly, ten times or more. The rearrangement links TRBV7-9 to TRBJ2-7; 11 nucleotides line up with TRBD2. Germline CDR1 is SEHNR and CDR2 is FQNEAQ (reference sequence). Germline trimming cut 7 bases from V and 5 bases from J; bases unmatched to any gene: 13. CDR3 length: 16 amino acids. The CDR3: CASNPAPLAGDDEQYF. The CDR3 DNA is TGTGCCAGCAACCCGGCACCACTAGCGGGGGACGACGAGCAGTACTTC.

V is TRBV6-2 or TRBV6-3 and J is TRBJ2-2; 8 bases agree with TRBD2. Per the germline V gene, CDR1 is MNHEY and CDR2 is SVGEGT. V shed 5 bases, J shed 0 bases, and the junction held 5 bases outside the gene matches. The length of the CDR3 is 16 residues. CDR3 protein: CASSPPGLANTGELFF. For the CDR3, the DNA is TGTGCCAGCAGTCCCCCGGGACTAGCGAACACCGGGGAGCTGTTTTTT.

The CDR3 sequence: CASSLGLAGVGEQYF. The CDR3 bases are TGTGCCAGCAGCTTAGGCCTAGCGGGAGTGGGTGAGCAGTACTTC. The chain has TRBV7-2 and TRBJ2-7, with 10 bases matching TRBD2. Germline CDR1 SGHTA, CDR2 FQGNSA. The ends lost 1 base at V and 7 bases at J; junction bases unmatched: 7. The CDR3 totals 15 residues.

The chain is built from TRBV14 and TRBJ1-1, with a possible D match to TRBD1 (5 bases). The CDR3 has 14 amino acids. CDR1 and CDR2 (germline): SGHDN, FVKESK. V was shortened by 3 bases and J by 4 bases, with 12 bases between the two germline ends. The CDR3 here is CASSHLAGPTEAFF. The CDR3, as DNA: TGTGCCAGCAGCCATTTGGCGGGGCCCACTGAAGCTTTCTTT.

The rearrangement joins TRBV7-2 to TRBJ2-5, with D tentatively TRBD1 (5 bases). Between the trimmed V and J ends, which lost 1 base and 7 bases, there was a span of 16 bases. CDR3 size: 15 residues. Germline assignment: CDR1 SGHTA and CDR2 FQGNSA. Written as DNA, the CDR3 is TGTGCCAGCAGCTTAGTCCCAGACAGCTTTGGGACCCAGTACTTC. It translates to CASSLVPDSFGTQYF.

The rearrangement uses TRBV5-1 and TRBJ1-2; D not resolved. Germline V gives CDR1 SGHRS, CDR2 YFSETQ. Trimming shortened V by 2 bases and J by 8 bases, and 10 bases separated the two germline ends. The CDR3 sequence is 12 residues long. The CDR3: CASSFGEEGYTF. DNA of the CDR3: TGCGCCAGCAGCTTCGGGGAGGAGGGCTACACCTTC. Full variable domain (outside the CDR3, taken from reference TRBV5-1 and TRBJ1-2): KAGVTQTPRYLIKTRGQQVTLSCSPISGHRSVSWYQQTPGQGLQFLFEYFSETQRNKGNFPGRFSGRQFSNSRSEMNVSTLELGDSALYLCASSFGEEGYTFGSGTRLTVV.

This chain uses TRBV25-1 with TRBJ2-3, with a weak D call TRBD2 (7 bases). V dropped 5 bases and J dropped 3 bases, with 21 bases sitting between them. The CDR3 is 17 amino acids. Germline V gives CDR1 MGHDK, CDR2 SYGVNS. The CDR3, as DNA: TGTGCCAGCAGTAACAAAACGGGGGGAACAGGGACAGATACGCAGTATTTT. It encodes CASSNKTGGTGTDTQYF.

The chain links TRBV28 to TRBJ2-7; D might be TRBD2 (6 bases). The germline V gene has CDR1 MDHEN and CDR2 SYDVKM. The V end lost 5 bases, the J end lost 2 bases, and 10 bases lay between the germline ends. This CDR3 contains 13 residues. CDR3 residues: CASSPGLTYEQYF. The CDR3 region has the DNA TGTGCCAGCAGTCCGGGACTTACCTACGAGCAGTACTTC.

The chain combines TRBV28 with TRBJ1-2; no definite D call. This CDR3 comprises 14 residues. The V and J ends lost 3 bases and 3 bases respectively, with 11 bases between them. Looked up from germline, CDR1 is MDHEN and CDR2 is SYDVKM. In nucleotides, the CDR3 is TGTGCCAGCAGTTTGGGAGGTCCCGACTATGGCTACACCTTC. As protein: CASSLGGPDYGYTF.

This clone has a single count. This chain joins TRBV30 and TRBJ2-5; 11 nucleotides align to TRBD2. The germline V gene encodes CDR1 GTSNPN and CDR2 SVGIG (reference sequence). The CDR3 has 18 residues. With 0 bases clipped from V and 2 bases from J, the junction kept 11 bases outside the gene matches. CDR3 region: CAWSVHSGGALAQETQYF. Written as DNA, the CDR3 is TGTGCCTGGAGTGTGCATAGCGGGGGGGCCCTAGCGCAAGAGACCCAGTACTTC.

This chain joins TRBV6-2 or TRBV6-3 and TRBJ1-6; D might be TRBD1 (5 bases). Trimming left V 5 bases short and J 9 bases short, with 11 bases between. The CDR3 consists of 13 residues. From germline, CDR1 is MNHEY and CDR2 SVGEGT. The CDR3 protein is CASSPTGGSPLHF. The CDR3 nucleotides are TGTGCCAGCAGTCCCACCGGGGGTTCACCCCTCCACTTT.